This T cell receptor beta chain was recorded in a study of blood T cell repertoires in COVID-19. Overall study: PBMCs, B-cell-depleted T cells, or T cells provided the cDNA or gDNA that made up the material.

With 3 bases clipped from V and 3 bases from J, the junction kept 7 bases outside the gene matches. This CDR3 is 15 amino acids long. Germline-derived CDR1 and CDR2 are LGHDT and YNNKEL (reference sequence). Of note for this clone: The same CDR3 arises from other DNA sequences in this sample as well.

Per the study methods: Amplification from reference gene primers served as the basis for estimated nucleated cell counts. Assay: immunoSEQ multiplex PCR; the TCRdb copy retains only in-frame clones and omits some. That table is the source of V, J and clone size, and D and trimming were worked out from the DNA. The table has approximately 200,000 clones, 84% seen once; the top ten hold around 2.7%. This receptor was taken from a woman aged 25 to 45 who had recovered from COVID-19. Sequencing was done on a sample of peripheral blood. The rearrangement joins TRBV3-1 (or the pseudogene TRBV3-2) to TRBJ2-7; the match to TRBD1 covers 8 bases. The CDR3 sequence is CASSQGWTGNYEQYF. CDR3 bases: TGTGCCAGCAGCCAGGGCTGGACAGGGAACTACGAGCAGTACTTC.